This entry describes one TCR beta chain. The antigen it binds to is not known. No base-level quality is on record; no much larger clone is a single base apart. CDR1 is given as KGHSH and CDR2 as LQKENI, both from the germline V gene. V ends up 3 bases short and J 8 bases short, with an unmatched junction base count of 7. The CDR3 runs 15 amino acids, cysteine and phenylalanine included. Only the CDR3 portion is preserved as DNA: 45 bases, with reading frame beginning at the first base. At diagnosis, peripheral blood, uninvolved tumor-adjacent lung and tumor were collected and stored as a combination of fresh-frozen and FFPE material. For TCR repertoire profiling, the blood samples were analyzed as peripheral blood mononuclear cells. The sample is drawn from a study of T cells in localized non-small cell lung cancer (dated by TCRdb to about 2020). At the level of the whole study: Comparing tumors with uninvolved tumor-adjacent lungs, the study looked at the T cell repertoires of 236 patients with early-stage NSCLC. All 240 or so NSCLC patients in the cohort were treatment-naive and had localized lung tumors that were resected. The mean age of the NSCLC patients was approximately 71 years, with about 120 men and about a hundred women.

Overall study outcomes, separate from this receptor: A median of around 50 of the top 100 tumor clones turned up in the paired uninvolved adjacent lung, and fewer than 35 of those clones also ranked among the top 100 of that same adjacent lung. Longer overall survival was associated with higher blood T cell density, whereas shorter survival was associated with higher adjacent-lung clonality. Because the study design was exploratory, TCR variables were selected using unadjusted p-values without false-discovery rate correction. Because multi-region sequencing of the tumors was not done, intratumor heterogeneity could not be ruled out. Uninvolved tumor-adjacent lung showed the highest T cell clonality, higher than tumor, which suggests more focused antigenic responses in the adjacent lung.

The immunoSEQ Assay was used to sequence TCR beta CDR3 regions from DNA. Turning to the authors' computational methods: T cell density was computed as TCR beta template counts normalized to usable DNA estimated by amplifying housekeeping genes. The preseqR package was used to estimate richness by extrapolating to 400,000 templates for PBMC samples and to 120,000 templates for tissue samples. Clonality was calculated as one minus Pielou's evenness. Differential abundance testing on productive amino-acid clonotypes, with a minimum total count of 5 and an alpha of 0.1, was used to identify tissue-enriched TCRs. Repertoire overlap between compartments was quantified with the Jaccard Index and Morisita Overlap Index. GLIPH clustered TCR beta CDR3s with public tetramer-defined viral CDR3s; viral motifs required at least three viral sequences plus V-gene enrichment. In TCRdb, the immuneACCESS table is reduced to in-frame sequences with V and J assigned. These tables do not hold every clone; where another copy was compared, an unresolved V gene accounts for under half, and the others remain unexplained. The DNA gave D and trimming, while V, J and clone size come from that table. In all, the sample holds about 8,100 clones, and 93% of those were seen once. Approximately 3% of the sample comes from the top ten.

This receptor was identified in a woman aged 35 to 69 with stage I lung adenocarcinoma. Sequencing used peripheral blood, obtained before any cancer treatment. The chain is encoded by TRBV18 joined to TRBJ1-4, with 9 bases matching TRBD1. The CDR3 here reads CASSPSTGGSEKLFF. In nucleotide form, the sequence is TGTGCCAGCTCACCCTCGACAGGGGGAAGCGAAAAACTGTTTTTT.